This T cell receptor beta chain was captured in a study of T-cell reconstitution after alpha-beta-depleted transplantation in children. Preparation of the TCRbeta library was carried out with unique molecular identifiers. TCRdb itself ran the PCR reads through MiXCR, one entry per CDR3 protein. The table records approximately 230,000 distinct CDR3 sequences, roughly 25% of them present only once. Findings and caveats of the study: T-cell counts and diversity were attributed mostly to newly produced T cells one year after transplant. Certain patients had high TCRbeta diversity at day 60, and it came from recipient T cells and thymic progenitors that survived. Approximately two months post-transplant, alpha-beta T cells reportedly originated from several hundred expanded graft clones.

As for this clonotype: The antigen remains unidentified.

The input for sequencing was PBMCs, mostly from graft donor cells, taken 360 days after TCRalphabeta/CD19-depleted stem cell transplant. This receptor was taken from a female patient under 10 years old who had a stem cell transplant for congenital amegakaryocytic thrombocytopenia, so the T cells may come from the graft donor.

CDR3 bases: TGCAGCGTTGAAGGGACTCCCTACGAGCAGTACTTC. It translates to CSVEGTPYEQYF. The gene calls are TRBV29-1 and TRBJ2-7, with D perhaps matching TRBD2 (5 bases). CDR1 is SQVTM, CDR2 ANQGSEA, per germline. V was clipped by 1 base and J by 2 bases, with 6 bases between them. The CDR3 has 12 amino acids.